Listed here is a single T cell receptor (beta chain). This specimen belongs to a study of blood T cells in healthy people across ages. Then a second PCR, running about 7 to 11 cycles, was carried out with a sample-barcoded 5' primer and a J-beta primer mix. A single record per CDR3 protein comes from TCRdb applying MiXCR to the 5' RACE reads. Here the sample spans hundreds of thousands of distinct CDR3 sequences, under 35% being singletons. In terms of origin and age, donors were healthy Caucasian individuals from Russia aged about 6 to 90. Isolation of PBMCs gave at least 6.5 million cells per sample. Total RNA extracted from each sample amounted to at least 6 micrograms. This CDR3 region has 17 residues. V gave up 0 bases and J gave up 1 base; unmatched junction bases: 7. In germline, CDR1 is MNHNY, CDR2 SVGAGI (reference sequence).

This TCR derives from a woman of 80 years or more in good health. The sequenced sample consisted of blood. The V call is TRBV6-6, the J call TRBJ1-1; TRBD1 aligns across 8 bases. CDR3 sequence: CASSYSDRGLGNTEAFF. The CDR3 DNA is TGTGCCAGCAGTTACTCAGACAGGGGCCTCGGGAACACTGAAGCTTTCTTT.